Described below is a single T cell receptor (beta chain) sequence and its context. The CDR3 contains 13 residues. Losses at the gene ends were 5 bases for V and 6 bases for J; bases not matched to a gene: 6. Per germline, CDR1 SEHNR and CDR2 FQNEAQ (reference sequence). These data are taken from a study of radiotherapy plus CTLA-4 blockade in lung cancer. Libraries were prepared by immunoSEQ multiplex PCR; TCRdb keeps only in-frame clonotypes and omits some of them. The sample lists tens of thousands of clones, just under 85% occurring once. This receptor was taken from a human donor with non-small cell lung cancer whose response to radiotherapy plus ipilimumab could not be evaluated. The chain couples TRBV7-9 to TRBJ2-7; TRBD2 agrees at 8 bases. The specimen was peripheral blood, collected from a patient treated with radiotherapy plus ipilimumab. CDR3 residues: CASSPSGSGEQYF. DNA of the CDR3: TGTGCCAGCAGCCCGAGCGGGAGTGGCGAGCAGTACTTC.